A single sample is the source of the 14 T cell receptor beta chains below, sequenced in a study of blood T cell repertoires in COVID-19. The repertoire was sequenced with immunoSEQ multiplex PCR; TCRdb's copy has only in-frame clones and lacks some. Here the sample spans some 150,000 clones, roughly 76% being singletons. The sequencing input was peripheral blood. These receptors were obtained from a human donor with acute or convalescent COVID-19. The donor label of this sample is uncertain.

CDR3 DNA: TGTGCCAGCTCAGGAGCAGTCGGATGGGGCTACACCTTC. It codes for CASSGAVGWGYTF. This chain joins TRBV18 and TRBJ1-2; D not resolved. Trimming took 5 bases from V and 8 from J, leaving 15 bases between them. This CDR3 comprises 13 residues. CDR1 and CDR2 from the germline V gene are KGHSH and LQKENI.

The V and J genes are TRBV5-1 and TRBJ1-1; perhaps TRBD1 as D (6 bases). Germline V gives CDR1 SGHRS, CDR2 YFSETQ. The CDR3 is 15 residues long. The ends were cut back, 0 bases at V and 5 bases at J, with 14 bases in the middle. The CDR3, as DNA: TGCGCCAGCAGCTTGGACCCCCTTGGACAGACTGAAGCTTTCTTT. Its protein product is CASSLDPLGQTEAFF.

A few counts support this clone. J is TRBJ2-7 and V is TRBV21-1; TRBD1, the D gene given by the table, was not confirmed from the DNA. TRBV21-1 is a recognized pseudogene. The length of the CDR3 is 16 residues. The CDR3 here is CASSKVDRTISYEQYF. In nucleotides, the CDR3 is TGTGCCAGCAGCAAAGTGGACAGAACCATATCCTACGAGCAGTACTTC.

The chain couples TRBV9 to TRBJ2-5, with 10 bases fitting TRBD1. Unmatched junction bases numbered 9, after V lost 0 bases and J lost 7 bases. This CDR3 comprises 16 residues. From germline, CDR1 is SGDLS and CDR2 YYNGEE. The chain's CDR3 is CASSVGGTGVFGTQYF. CDR3 in DNA: TGTGCCAGCAGCGTAGGTGGGACAGGGGTTTTCGGGACCCAGTACTTC.

This clone was found a few times. This chain links TRBV29-1 with TRBJ2-1; 7 nucleotides match TRBD2. The CDR3 has 17 residues. Germline V gene data show CDR1 as SQVTM and CDR2 as ANQGSEA. Losses at the gene ends were 1 base for V and 1 base for J; bases not matched to a gene: 10. The CDR3 DNA reads as TGCAGCGTTGAAGGGGACGAGCGGGGCGTTTCCTACAATGAGCAGTTCTTC. This encodes CSVEGDERGVSYNEQFF.

The gene calls are TRBV27 and TRBJ1-1; weak D call: TRBD1 (6 bases). This CDR3 is 14 amino acids long. The V end lost 3 bases, the J end lost 1 base, and 9 bases lay between the germline ends. Germline V CDR1 and CDR2: MNHEY, SMNVEV (reference sequence). The CDR3 DNA reads TGTGCCAGCAGTTTTACAGGGCCGAACACTGAAGCTTTCTTT. This encodes CASSFTGPNTEAFF.

The rearrangement joins TRBV9 to TRBJ1-1; tentative D call: TRBD1 (5 bases). Trimming left V 0 bases short and J 1 base short, with 13 bases between. The germline V gene has CDR1 SGDLS and CDR2 YYNGEE. This CDR3 has 16 residues. The CDR3 reads CASSVGDPRGNTEAFF. In DNA, the CDR3 is TGTGCCAGCAGCGTAGGGGATCCTAGGGGGAACACTGAAGCTTTCTTT.

This clone was seen once. The J gene is TRBJ1-1, the V gene TRBV5-1; TRBD1 matches 7 bases. V trimming: 4 bases; J trimming: 3 bases; junction bases outside the gene matches: 12. The CDR3 is 16 residues long. Per germline, CDR1 SGHRS and CDR2 YFSETQ. The DNA of the CDR3 is TGCGCCAGCAGCCTATCCGCAGGGGGTTGGGACACTGAAGCTTTCTTT. Its protein product is CASSLSAGGWDTEAFF.

The J gene is TRBJ1-2, the V gene TRBV3-1 (or the pseudogene TRBV3-2); 8 nucleotides line up with TRBD1. Germline CDR1 is LGHDT and CDR2 is YNNKEL (reference sequence). Germline trimming cut 2 bases from V and 0 bases from J; bases unmatched to any gene: 8. CDR3 size: 17 residues. The DNA for the CDR3 is TGTGCCAGCAGCCAACGATCTGGGACAGGAGCTAACTATGGCTACACCTTC. It codes for CASSQRSGTGANYGYTF.

The chain recombines TRBV10-3 with TRBJ1-3; D possibly corresponds to TRBD1 (5 bases). With 2 bases removed from V and 4 bases from J, the gap between germline ends came to 12 bases. The germline gives CDR1 ENHRY, CDR2 SYGVKD. The CDR3 contains 15 residues. Here the CDR3 reads CAISEGGLGGNTIYF. Here the CDR3 DNA reads TGTGCCATCAGTGAGGGGGGACTAGGAGGAAACACCATATATTTT.

The V gene is TRBV5-1, the J gene TRBJ2-3; D is possibly TRBD1 (7 bases). This CDR3 is built from 15 residues. CDR1 is SGHRS, CDR2 YFSETQ, per germline. V gave up 6 bases and J gave up 5 bases, with 19 bases separating them. In DNA form, the CDR3 reads TGCGCCAGCACCCCTCAGGGGGGAAAAGGAGATACGCAGTATTTT. Protein sequence: CASTPQGGKGDTQYF.

The J gene is TRBJ2-2, the V gene TRBV3-1 (or the pseudogene TRBV3-2); the D is unclear. From germline, CDR1 is LGHDT and CDR2 YNNKEL (reference sequence). The CDR3 is 12 amino acids. Trimming shortened V by 4 bases and J by 6 bases, and 6 bases separated the two germline ends. CDR3 in DNA: TGTGCCAGCAGCCCTCCCCCCGGGGAGCTGTTTTTT. Protein sequence: CASSPPPGELFF.

This sequence joins TRBV6-5 and TRBJ1-6, with 8 bases lining up with TRBD1. Per the germline V gene, CDR1 is MNHEY and CDR2 is SVGAGI. V trimming: 6 bases; J trimming: 9 bases; junction bases outside the gene matches: 7. The CDR3 is 14 residues long. As DNA, the CDR3 is TGTGCCAGCAGCTCTAGACAGGGGACTTCACCCCTCCACTTT. It specifies CASSSRQGTSPLHF.

The genes are TRBV6-5 and TRBJ1-2; 8 bases line up with TRBD1. This CDR3 has 15 amino acids. V lost 2 bases to trimming and J lost 3 bases; unmatched junction nucleotides: 5. Germline values: CDR1 MNHEY, CDR2 SVGAGI. CDR3 nucleotide sequence: TGTGCCAGCAGTTACGGGACAGGTAGTGACTATGGCTACACCTTC. Translated, it gives CASSYGTGSDYGYTF.